This T cell receptor (beta chain) came from a study of regulatory T cells in long-lasting Graves disease. Overall study results and limits: Sharing of public clonotypes was greater in persistent patients (roughly 2,600) than in new patients (966).

TCR beta libraries were built with iRepertoire HTBI primers and Arm-PCR of CDR3 regions. TCRdb re-analysed the multiplex PCR reads in MiXCR, keeping a single row per CDR3 protein. The repertoire has a few hundred thousand distinct CDR3 sequences, under 25% of them found once; the top ten carry around 14%. Time point noted: persistent/refractory GD, antithyroid drugs over 5 years with positive TRAb. PBMCs were the source of the RNA used for TCR sequencing. This clonotype has a handful of counts. The antigen is not known. The CDR3 sequence is 16 residues long. Germline lookup yields CDR1 DFQATT and CDR2 SNEGSKA (reference sequence). The V and J ends lost 0 bases and 3 bases, in that order; junction bases with no gene match: 7.

The genes are TRBV20-1 and TRBJ1-3, with TRBD1 identical over 8 bases. The starting material was peripheral blood mononuclear cells (PBMCs), obtained when the disease was refractory, from a patient treated with antithyroid drugs. The receptor comes from a female donor with Graves disease. CDR3 protein: CSARDGQGARGNTIYF. The CDR3, as DNA: TGCAGTGCTAGAGATGGGCAGGGGGCGCGTGGAAACACCATATATTTT.